This TCR beta chain came from a study of T-cell memory formation after mild COVID-19. V dropped 0 bases and J dropped 4 bases, with 6 bases sitting between them. Per germline, CDR1 MNHEY and CDR2 SVGEGT. This CDR3 is built from 14 residues. From the 5' RACE reads, TCRdb called clonotypes with MiXCR, one entry per CDR3 protein. The sample lists 300,000 to 400,000 distinct CDR3 sequences, around 15% seen once, with 20% to 25% in the top ten. The chain has TRBV6-2 or TRBV6-3 and TRBJ2-2, with D uncertain. Sequenced material: PBMCs or a T cell subset sorted from them (not recorded which). The receptor comes from a man aged 18 to 30 who had mild COVID-19 (a few samples of this study predate the infection). Cell type and time point are not known. The CDR3 sequence: CASSYSLGTGELFF. DNA for the CDR3: TGTGCCAGCAGTTACTCGTTAGGCACCGGGGAGCTGTTTTTT.